Below are 28 T cell receptor beta chains sequenced from a single sample in a study of neoadjuvant anti-PD-1 for oral cavity cancer. Clones were read by immunoSEQ multiplex PCR, and TCRdb kept only the in-frame ones, dropping some. The sample has about 14,000 clones; roughly 70% are singletons. Specified time point: after neoadjuvant nivolumab, at surgical resection. The input for sequencing was PBMCs, taken after nivolumab (anti-PD-1) treatment. The origin of the receptors is a person aged 35-79 years with oral cavity squamous cell carcinoma.

As concerns this clone: The same CDR3 is also encoded by other DNA sequences in this sample. The CDR3 sequence is CASSERSDYGYTF. The CDR3 nucleotides read TGTGCCAGCAGTGAGCGGTCCGACTATGGCTACACCTTC. The J gene is TRBJ1-2, the V gene TRBV2; D uncertain. CDR3 size: 13 residues. Germline V lookup: CDR1 SNHLY, CDR2 FYNNEI. Deletions cut 3 bases from V and 3 bases from J, with 8 bases between.

This sequence joins TRBV27 and TRBJ2-5; no firm D call. The V end was cut by 0 bases, the J end by 7 bases, with 12 bases between. This CDR3 comprises 14 residues. Germline CDR1 MNHEY, CDR2 SMNVEV (reference sequence). CDR3: CASSLSSLGGTQYF. CDR3 in DNA: TGTGCCAGCAGTTTATCATCTCTCGGTGGGACCCAGTACTTC.

In the case of this clone: At one end the junction does not follow the germline gene, possibly because of a read error. V gene TRBV7-7 combines with J gene TRBJ2-1, with TRBD2 matching over 9 bases. CDR3 length: 16 residues. The germline V gene has CDR1 SSHAT and CDR2 FNYEAQ (reference sequence). The CDR3 DNA reads TGTGCTAGCAGCTTAGCCGTTAGCGGGGGCTACAATGAGCAGTTCTTC. This encodes CASSLAVSGGYNEQFF. The variable domain in full, with the rest retrieved from reference TRBV7-7 and TRBJ2-1, is GAGVSQSPRYKVTKRGQDVTLRCDPISSHATLYWYQQALGQGPEFLTYFNYEAQPDKSGLPSDRFSAERPEGSISTLTIQRTEQRDSAMYRCASSLAVSGGYNEQFFGPGTRLTVL.

The V and J genes are TRBV15 and TRBJ2-7, with D uncertain. Trimming took off 3 bases at V and 3 bases at J, with 9 bases between the two ends. The V gene's germline CDR1 is LNHNV and CDR2 YYDKDF (reference sequence). The CDR3 is made up of 13 amino acids. The CDR3 region is CATSSVEGYEQYF. CDR3 DNA sequence: TGTGCCACCAGCAGTGTGGAAGGCTACGAGCAGTACTTC.

The genes are TRBV7-3 and TRBJ2-5; TRBD1 or TRBD2 may be the D gene (6 bases each). The CDR3 consists of 15 residues. V was pared by 1 base and J by 0 bases, with 9 bases between. The germline V gene has CDR1 SGHTA and CDR2 FQGTGA. As DNA, the CDR3 is TGTGCCAGCAGCTTAAGAGGGGGGAACCAAGAGACCCAGTACTTC. It encodes CASSLRGGNQETQYF.

This clone was picked up a small number of times. The CDR3 here is CASSEMEGGIQYF. CDR3 in DNA: TGCGCCAGCAGCGAAATGGAGGGGGGCATTCAGTACTTC. The chain couples TRBV10-1 to TRBJ2-4, with D perhaps given as TRBD1 or TRBD2 (6 bases each). CDR3 length: 13 amino acids. The V and J ends lost 6 bases and 9 bases respectively, with 15 bases between them. Germline V CDR1 and CDR2: WNHNN, SYGVQD (reference sequence).

This clone is large within its sample. The CDR3 sequence is CASSELSGELFF. In DNA form, the CDR3 reads TGTGCCAGCAGTGAACTTTCTGGGGAGCTGTTTTTT. The rearrangement links TRBV2 to TRBJ2-2; no definite D call. The germline V and J ends were trimmed by 2 bases and 8 bases, with 6 bases remaining between them. The CDR3 runs to 12 residues. Germline values: CDR1 SNHLY, CDR2 FYNNEI.

This chain uses TRBV19 with TRBJ2-6; D gene unclear. V lost 5 bases, J lost 0 bases, and 8 bases lay in between. Germline V gene data show CDR1 as LNHDA and CDR2 as SQIVND (reference sequence). The CDR3 has 15 residues. The DNA for the CDR3 is TGTGCCAGTAGTCCCCAGCTCTCTGGGGCCAACGTCCTGACTTTC. Its protein product is CASSPQLSGANVLTF.

The chain couples TRBV14 to TRBJ2-5, with a possible D match to TRBD1 (6 bases). V lost 6 bases, J lost 1 base, and 15 bases lay in between. Germline-derived CDR1 and CDR2 are SGHDN and FVKESK. CDR3 size: 15 residues. The CDR3 DNA sequence: TGTGCCAGCAGACCATCTGGGGGCCCCCAAGAGACCCAGTACTTC. Its translation is CASRPSGGPQETQYF. Full variable domain (outside the CDR3, taken from reference TRBV14 and TRBJ2-5): EAGVTQFPSHSVIEKGQTVTLRCDPISGHDNLYWYRRVMGKEIKFLLHFVKESKQDESGMPNNRFLAERTGGTYSTLKVQPAELEDSGVYFCASRPSGGPQETQYFGPGTRLLVL.

The chain links TRBV29-1 to TRBJ1-1; 12 bases are shared with TRBD1. With V trimmed by 4 bases and J by 6 bases, 9 bases remained unmatched. In germline, CDR1 is SQVTM, CDR2 ANQGSEA. This CDR3 region has 15 residues. CDR3 in amino acids: CSVAGQGATIAEAFF. The DNA of the CDR3 is TGCAGCGTTGCGGGACAGGGGGCAACGATCGCTGAAGCTTTCTTT.

This chain connects TRBV2 to TRBJ1-5; D is possibly TRBD1 (5 bases). Trimming removed 11 bases at V and 4 bases at J, with 15 bases between. The CDR3 is made up of 13 amino acids. Germline V gene data show CDR1 as SNHLY and CDR2 as FYNNEI. The CDR3 here is CAGGLRGNQPQHF. CDR3 bases: TGTGCCGGAGGCCTTAGGGGTAATCAGCCCCAGCATTTT.

The chain has TRBV10-3 and TRBJ1-1; D gene ambiguous. Germline V gene sequence: CDR1 ENHRY, CDR2 SYGVKD. V lost 6 bases to trimming and J lost 1 base, with 9 bases between them. The CDR3 totals 13 residues. The CDR3 DNA follows: TGTGCCATCAGATTGGAGGAGAACACTGAAGCTTTCTTT. This sequence encodes CAIRLEENTEAFF.

The V and J genes are TRBV7-2 and TRBJ2-7; either TRBD1 or TRBD2 may fit D (5 bases each). Germline V gene sequence: CDR1 SGHTA, CDR2 FQGNSA. This CDR3 contains 14 residues. V was clipped by 5 bases and J by 2 bases, with 13 bases between them. The CDR3 protein is CASSTGDRTYEQYF. CDR3 in DNA: TGTGCCAGCAGCACCGGGGACCGCACCTACGAGCAGTACTTC.

This sequence joins TRBV9 and TRBJ2-1; 10 nucleotides match TRBD2. CDR3 size: 14 residues. With 1 base clipped from V and 9 bases from J, the junction kept 4 bases outside the gene matches. Germline CDR1 reads SGDLS; CDR2 reads YYNGEE. CDR3 nucleotide sequence: TGTGCCAGCAGCGTACCAGCGGGAGGGGGTGAGCAGTTCTTC. It codes for CASSVPAGGGEQFF.

V gene TRBV6-1 combines with J gene TRBJ2-7; D is perhaps TRBD1 (6 bases). The germline CDR1 and CDR2 sequences are MNHNS and SASEGT. The V end lost 4 bases, the J end lost 2 bases, and 15 bases lay between the germline ends. The CDR3 has 15 amino acids. The CDR3 reads CASSGDWDKPYEQYF. CDR3 nucleotide sequence: TGTGCCAGCAGTGGAGACTGGGACAAACCCTACGAGCAGTACTTC.

The chain uses TRBV6-6 and TRBJ1-1, with D hard to call. There are 15 residues in the CDR3. Germline V lookup: CDR1 MNHNY, CDR2 SVGAGI (reference sequence). V lost 6 bases and J lost 0, with 14 bases in between. The CDR3 reads CASRHRRSLNTEAFF. The DNA for the CDR3 is TGTGCCAGCAGGCATCGACGGAGCTTGAACACTGAAGCTTTCTTT.

This clone was picked up one time. The CDR3 sequence: CASRINTNTGELFF. The DNA for the CDR3 is TGTGCCAGTAGGATCAACACCAACACCGGGGAGCTGTTTTTT. The genes are TRBV19 and TRBJ2-2; no clear D gene. There are 14 residues in the CDR3. Trimming stripped 6 bases from V and 2 bases from J, with 10 bases between. The germline V gene has CDR1 LNHDA and CDR2 SQIVND (reference sequence).

CDR3 nucleotide sequence: TGCGCCAGCAGCCCCCGCTTAACCGGGACTAAGCCCTACGAGCAGTACTTC. This codes for CASSPRLTGTKPYEQYF. V is TRBV5-1 and J is TRBJ2-7; 7 bases are a match to TRBD2. Losses at the gene ends were 4 bases for V and 2 bases for J; bases not matched to a gene: 15. This CDR3 has 17 residues. Germline assignment: CDR1 SGHRS and CDR2 YFSETQ.

V gene TRBV5-1 combines with J gene TRBJ2-7; TRBD2 aligns across 7 bases. The V segment lost 3 bases and the J segment 6 bases; nucleotides outside the gene matches: 3. The CDR3 is 12 residues long. Germline loops: CDR1 SGHRS, CDR2 YFSETQ. CDR3 sequence reads: CASSYGGGEQYF. The CDR3 coding sequence is TGCGCCAGCAGCTACGGCGGGGGCGAGCAGTACTTC.

The chain is built from TRBV5-8 and TRBJ1-3; D gene uncertain. CDR1 is SGHTS, CDR2 YDEGEE, per germline. V lost 4 bases and J lost 4, with 18 bases in between. This CDR3 is 16 amino acids long. CDR3 residues: CASSHPRGTDGNTIYF. The CDR3, as DNA: TGTGCCAGCAGCCACCCCCGGGGAACGGACGGAAACACCATATATTTT.

The CDR3 region has the DNA TGTGCCAGCGCCACCCCCGGGGGGCCCGAGCAGTACTTC. It translates to CASATPGGPEQYF. The chain recombines TRBV28 with TRBJ2-7, with D maybe TRBD2 (7 bases). V was trimmed by 8 bases and J by 6 bases, leaving 17 bases between them. The CDR3 has 13 amino acids. Per germline, CDR1 MDHEN and CDR2 SYDVKM. Complete variable domain (other parts from reference TRBV28 and TRBJ2-7): DVKVTQSSRYLVKRTGEKVFLECVQDMDHENMFWYRQDPGLGLRLIYFSYDVKMKEKGDIPEGYSVSREKKERFSLILESASTNQTSMYLCASATPGGPEQYFGPGTRLTVT.

The rearrangement links TRBV6-5 to TRBJ1-3; D may be TRBD1 (5 bases). With 7 bases removed from V and 7 bases from J, the gap between germline ends came to 14 bases. CDR1 MNHEY and CDR2 SVGAGI come from the germline V gene. CDR3 length: 13 amino acids. CDR3 region: CASKNQGLNTIYF. In nucleotides, the CDR3 is TGTGCCAGCAAAAACCAGGGCTTGAACACCATATATTTT.

This clone occurred once. In DNA, the CDR3 is TGCGCCAGCAGCAGTTCGGGTGACAGGGGAGGCACTGAAGCTTTCTTT. The encoded protein is CASSSSGDRGGTEAFF. The V call is TRBV5-1, the J call TRBJ1-1, with 8 bases matching TRBD1. This CDR3 comprises 16 residues. Germline assignment: CDR1 SGHRS and CDR2 YFSETQ. J gave up 4 bases and V 4 bases, and 12 bases lay outside the gene matches.

This clone was counted once. CDR3 in amino acids: CASSSRTGNNEKLFF. The CDR3 nucleotides read TGTGCCAGCAGCTCGAGGACGGGAAATAATGAAAAACTGTTTTTT. This rearrangement joins TRBV9 to TRBJ1-4, with unresolved D. The V gene's germline CDR1 is SGDLS and CDR2 YYNGEE. CDR3 length: 15 residues. V lost 4 bases and J lost 4, with 14 bases in between.

The chain is built from TRBV6-1 and TRBJ2-5, with unresolved D. This CDR3 comprises 10 residues. The germline CDR1 and CDR2 sequences are MNHNS and SASEGT. Deletions cut 1 base from V and 6 bases from J, with 0 bases between. The CDR3 here is CASSEETQYF. The CDR3 DNA reads TGTGCCAGCAGTGAAGAGACCCAGTACTTC.

This clone turned up a few times. The chain joins TRBV28 to TRBJ1-1; D remains ambiguous. The CDR3 is 14 residues long. Trimming removed 2 bases at V and 6 bases at J, with 13 bases between. Germline CDR1 reads MDHEN; CDR2 reads SYDVKM. CDR3 protein: CASSLGGKQAEAFF. CDR3 nucleotides: TGTGCCAGCAGTTTAGGCGGGAAACAAGCTGAAGCTTTCTTT. Using reference TRBV28 and TRBJ1-1 for the parts outside the CDR3, the full variable domain is DVKVTQSSRYLVKRTGEKVFLECVQDMDHENMFWYRQDPGLGLRLIYFSYDVKMKEKGDIPEGYSVSREKKERFSLILESASTNQTSMYLCASSLGGKQAEAFFGQGTRLTVV.

This clone was seen a few times. This chain uses TRBV28 with TRBJ2-5; D is tentatively TRBD1 or TRBD2 (6 bases each). This CDR3 spans 14 amino acids. Trimming removed 6 bases at V and 3 bases at J, with 14 bases between. Per the germline V gene, CDR1 is MDHEN and CDR2 is SYDVKM. The CDR3 DNA reads TGTGCCAGCAGGGGGGGCAGACCGAAAGAGACCCAGTACTTC. It translates to CASRGGRPKETQYF.

This rearrangement joins TRBV6-5 to TRBJ1-1, with 7 bases matching TRBD1. The CDR3 length is 14 residues. Germline trimming cut 6 bases from V and 9 bases from J; bases unmatched to any gene: 13. CDR1 MNHEY and CDR2 SVGAGI come from the germline V gene. CDR3 sequence (DNA): TGTGCCAGCAGGCAACCGTCGGGACAGTTGCAAGCTTTCTTT. The encoded protein is CASRQPSGQLQAFF.